This TCR beta chain was observed in a study of CD8 T cells in Susac syndrome. It was with random hexamers that 0.5 to 1 ug RNA was reverse transcribed. Multiplex PCR with immunoSEQ amplified the TCR beta CDR3 across 54 Vbeta and 13 Jbeta. TCRdb fed the immunoSEQ multiplex PCR reads into MiXCR, producing one record per CDR3 protein. The repertoire holds under 550,000 distinct CDR3 sequences, with around 85% as singletons. The sequenced target, TCR beta, came from blood CD8+ and CD4+ T cells. TEMRA cells were FACS-enriched, with CD8+ and CD4+ T cells isolated negatively. This CDR3 is 15 amino acids long. V trimming: 3 bases; J trimming: 4 bases; junction bases outside the gene matches: 7. Per the germline V gene, CDR1 is SEHNR and CDR2 is FQNEAQ (reference sequence).

Sequences were obtained from CD8+ T cells from PBMCs. This sequence joins TRBV7-9 and TRBJ2-5; 8 bases map to TRBD1. The clonotype comes from a human donor with multiple sclerosis. DNA for the CDR3: TGTGCCAGCAGCTTGGGGACAGGCATGGCAGAGACCCAGTACTTC. Protein sequence: CASSLGTGMAETQYF.